The T cell receptor (beta chain) described here comes from a study of Ad26.COV2.S vaccination and SARS-CoV-2 variants. Study context: Ad26.COV2.S, an intramuscular injection, was given once or twice 56 days apart.

As to treatment: some 19 received Ad26.COV2.S at low or high dose, single or two shots; about 5 received placebo; per-sample allocation not given. Sample collection was performed on day 63 after the first vaccine or placebo injection. An Ad26 vector expressing Wuhan-strain SARS-CoV-2 spike served as the vaccine. V lost 9 bases to trimming and J lost 4 bases, with 12 bases between them. This CDR3 spans 13 amino acids. The germline V gene encodes CDR1 SGHVS and CDR2 FNYEAQ. Sequencing used immunoSEQ multiplex PCR; TCRdb keeps in-frame clones, though not all of them. The data show about 460,000 clones, roughly nine tenths seen once.

This TCR derives from a person aged 18-60 years who received the Ad26.COV2.S COVID-19 vaccine or a placebo. The input for sequencing was peripheral blood, taken in a trial of Ad26.COV2.S vaccine versus placebo. The genes are TRBV7-6 and TRBJ2-2, with D perhaps matching TRBD1 or TRBD2 (5 bases each). The CDR3 here is CASQGEGTGELFF. Written as DNA, the CDR3 is TGTGCCAGTCAGGGCGAGGGCACCGGGGAGCTGTTTTTT.